This T cell receptor (beta chain) appears in the sequencing data of a study of T cell responses to AZD1222 COVID-19 vaccine. Looked up from germline, CDR1 is LGHNA and CDR2 is YSLEER. V was clipped by 1 base and J by 8 bases, with 17 bases between them. The length of the CDR3 is 15 residues. TCRdb's copy holds only in-frame clones and misses some; the assay was immunoSEQ multiplex PCR. The sample has some 140,000 clones; roughly nine tenths are singletons. The sequences come from peripheral blood, collected on day 0 of MenACWY control vaccination. The chain uses TRBV4-3 and TRBJ1-2; D is unresolved. This clonotype was sampled from an adult in good health. The CDR3 sequence: CASSQVPQIDEGYTF. The DNA of the CDR3 is TGCGCCAGCAGCCAAGTCCCACAGATCGATGAGGGCTACACCTTC.